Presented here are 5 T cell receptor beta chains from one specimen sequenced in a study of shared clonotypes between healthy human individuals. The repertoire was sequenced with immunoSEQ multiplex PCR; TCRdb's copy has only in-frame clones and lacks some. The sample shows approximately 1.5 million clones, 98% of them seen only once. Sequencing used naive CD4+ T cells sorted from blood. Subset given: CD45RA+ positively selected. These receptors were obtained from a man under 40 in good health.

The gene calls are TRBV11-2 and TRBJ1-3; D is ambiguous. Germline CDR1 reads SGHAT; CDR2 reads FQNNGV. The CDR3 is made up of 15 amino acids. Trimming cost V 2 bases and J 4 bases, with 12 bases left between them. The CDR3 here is CASSLLGWEGNTIYF. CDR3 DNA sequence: TGTGCCAGCAGCTTACTAGGATGGGAGGGAAACACCATATATTTT.

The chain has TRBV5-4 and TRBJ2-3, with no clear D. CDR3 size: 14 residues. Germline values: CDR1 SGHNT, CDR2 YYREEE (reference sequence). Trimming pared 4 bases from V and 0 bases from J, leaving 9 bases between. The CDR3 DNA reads TGTGCCAGCAGCATGCTAGAAAGCACAGATACGCAGTATTTT. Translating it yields CASSMLESTDTQYF.

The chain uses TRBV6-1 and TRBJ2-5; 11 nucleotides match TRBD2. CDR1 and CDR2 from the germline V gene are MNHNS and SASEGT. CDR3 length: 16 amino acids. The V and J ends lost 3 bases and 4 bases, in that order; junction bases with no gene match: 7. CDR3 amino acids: CASSDLAGGLVETQYF. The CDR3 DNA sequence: TGTGCCAGCAGTGATCTAGCGGGAGGCCTGGTAGAGACCCAGTACTTC.

CDR3 amino acids: CASSRDGPRQPQHF. In DNA, the CDR3 is TGTGCCAGCAGCCGGGACGGCCCCAGGCAGCCCCAGCATTTT. This chain connects TRBV7-9 to TRBJ1-5; a possible D gene is TRBD1 (5 bases). The germline CDR1 and CDR2 sequences are SEHNR and FQNEAQ (reference sequence). The ends were cut back, 5 bases at V and 7 bases at J, with 15 bases in the middle. CDR3 size: 14 residues. Combining the CDR3 with reference TRBV7-9 and TRBJ1-5 gives the whole variable domain DTGVSQNPRHKITKRGQNVTFRCDPISEHNRLYWYRQTLGQGPEFLTYFQNEAQLEKSRLLSDRFSAERPKGSFSTLEIQRTEQGDSAMYLCASSRDGPRQPQHFGDGTRLSIL.

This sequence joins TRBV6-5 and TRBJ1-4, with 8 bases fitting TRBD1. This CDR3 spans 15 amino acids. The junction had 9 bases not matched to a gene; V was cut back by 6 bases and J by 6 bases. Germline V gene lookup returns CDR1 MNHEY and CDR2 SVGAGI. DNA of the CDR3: TGTGCCAGCAGCCCCGGACAGGGTTATGATGAAAAACTGTTTTTT. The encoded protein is CASSPGQGYDEKLFF.